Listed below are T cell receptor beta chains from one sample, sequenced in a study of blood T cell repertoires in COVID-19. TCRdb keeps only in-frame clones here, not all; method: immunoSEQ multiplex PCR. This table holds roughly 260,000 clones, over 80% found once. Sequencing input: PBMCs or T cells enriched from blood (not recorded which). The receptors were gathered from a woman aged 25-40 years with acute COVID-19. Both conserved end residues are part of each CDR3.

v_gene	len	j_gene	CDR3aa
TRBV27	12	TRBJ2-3	CASSFGGATQYF
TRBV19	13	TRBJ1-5	CASSKGWGQPQHF
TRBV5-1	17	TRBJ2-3	CASSRTTRAGRTDTQYF
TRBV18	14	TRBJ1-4	CASSSGQENEKLFF
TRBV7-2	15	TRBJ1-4	CASSPSSGEYEKLFF
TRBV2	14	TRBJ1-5	CASSDPGANQPQHF
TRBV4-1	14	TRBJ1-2	CASSQDVQGAKYTF
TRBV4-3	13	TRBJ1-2	CASSQNRGGGYTF
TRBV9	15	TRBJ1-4	CASSYGQGGSEKLFF
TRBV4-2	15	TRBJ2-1	CASSHDGEAGGEQFF